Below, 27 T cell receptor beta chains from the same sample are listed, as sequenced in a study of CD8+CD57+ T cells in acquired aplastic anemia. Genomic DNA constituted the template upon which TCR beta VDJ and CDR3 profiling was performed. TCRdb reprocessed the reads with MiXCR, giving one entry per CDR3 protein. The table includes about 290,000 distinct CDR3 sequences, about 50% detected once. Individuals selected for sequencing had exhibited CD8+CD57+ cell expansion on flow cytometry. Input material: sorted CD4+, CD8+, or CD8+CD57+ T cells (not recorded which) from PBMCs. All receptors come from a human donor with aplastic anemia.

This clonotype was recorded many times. CDR3 protein: CASSLELLVQNNEQFF. CDR3 nucleotides: TGTGCCAGCAGCTTAGAGCTACTAGTTCAGAACAATGAGCAGTTCTTC. V usage is TRBV7-9 and J usage is TRBJ2-1; maybe TRBD2 (5 bases). V lost 1 base and J lost 5, with 15 bases in between. The germline V gene has CDR1 SEHNR and CDR2 FQNEAQ (reference sequence). CDR3 size: 16 residues.

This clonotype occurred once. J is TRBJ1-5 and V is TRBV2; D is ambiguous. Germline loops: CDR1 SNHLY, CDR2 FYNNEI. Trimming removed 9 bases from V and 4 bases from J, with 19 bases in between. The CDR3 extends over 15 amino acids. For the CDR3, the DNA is TGTGCCAGAGAGACCCCAAGGATCATGAATCAGCCCCAGCATTTT. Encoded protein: CARETPRIMNQPQHF.

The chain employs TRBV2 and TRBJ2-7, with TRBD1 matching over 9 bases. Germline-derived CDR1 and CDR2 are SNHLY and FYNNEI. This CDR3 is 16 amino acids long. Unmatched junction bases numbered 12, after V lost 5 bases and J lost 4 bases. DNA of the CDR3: TGTGCCAGCAGTATTCGACCGACAGGGGGGGGATACGAGCAGTACTTC. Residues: CASSIRPTGGGYEQYF.

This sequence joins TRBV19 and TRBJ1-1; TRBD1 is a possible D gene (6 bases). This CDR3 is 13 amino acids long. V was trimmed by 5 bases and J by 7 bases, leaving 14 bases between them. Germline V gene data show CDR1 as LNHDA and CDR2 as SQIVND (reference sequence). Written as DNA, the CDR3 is TGTGCCAGTAGTTTTTCAGGGGTTGGTGAAGCTTTCTTT. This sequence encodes CASSFSGVGEAFF.

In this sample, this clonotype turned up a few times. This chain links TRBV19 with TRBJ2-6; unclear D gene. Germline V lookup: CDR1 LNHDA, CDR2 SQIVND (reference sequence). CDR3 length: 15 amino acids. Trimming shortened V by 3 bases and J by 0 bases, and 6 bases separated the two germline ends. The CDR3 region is CASSMSSSGANVLTF. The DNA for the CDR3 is TGTGCCAGTAGTATGAGCAGCTCTGGGGCCAACGTCCTGACTTTC.

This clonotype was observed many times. The CDR3 nucleotides read TGTGCCAGCAGTGAAGCACGTCGGAGCACAGATACGCAGTATTTT. It specifies CASSEARRSTDTQYF. V gene TRBV6-1 combines with J gene TRBJ2-3; unclear D gene. V was shortened by 0 bases and J by 0 bases, with 7 bases between the two germline ends. Germline V gene data show CDR1 as MNHNS and CDR2 as SASEGT. CDR3 size: 15 residues.

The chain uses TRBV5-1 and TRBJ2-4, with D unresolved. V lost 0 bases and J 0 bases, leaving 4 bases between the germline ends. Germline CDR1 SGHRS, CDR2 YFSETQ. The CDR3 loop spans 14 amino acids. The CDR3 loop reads CASSLGRAKNIQYF. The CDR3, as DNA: TGCGCCAGCAGCTTGGGTAGAGCCAAAAACATTCAGTACTTC.

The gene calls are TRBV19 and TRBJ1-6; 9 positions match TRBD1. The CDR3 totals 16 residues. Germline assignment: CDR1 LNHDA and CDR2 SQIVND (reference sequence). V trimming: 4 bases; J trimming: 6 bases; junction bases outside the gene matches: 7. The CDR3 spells CASSTRTGAANSPLHF. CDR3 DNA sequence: TGTGCCAGTAGTACCCGGACAGGGGCGGCTAATTCACCCCTCCACTTT. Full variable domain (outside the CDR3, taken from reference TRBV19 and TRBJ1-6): DGGITQSPKYLFRKEGQNVTLSCEQNLNHDAMYWYRQDPGQGLRLIYYSQIVNDFQKGDIAEGYSVSREKKESFPLTVTSAQKNPTAFYLCASSTRTGAANSPLHFGNGTRLTVT.

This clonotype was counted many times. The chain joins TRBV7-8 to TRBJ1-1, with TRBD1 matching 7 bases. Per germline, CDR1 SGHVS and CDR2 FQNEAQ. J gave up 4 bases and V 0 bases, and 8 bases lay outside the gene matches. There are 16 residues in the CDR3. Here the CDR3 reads CASSLARGRLGTEAFF. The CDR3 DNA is TGTGCCAGCAGCTTAGCAAGGGGGCGCTTGGGCACTGAAGCTTTCTTT.

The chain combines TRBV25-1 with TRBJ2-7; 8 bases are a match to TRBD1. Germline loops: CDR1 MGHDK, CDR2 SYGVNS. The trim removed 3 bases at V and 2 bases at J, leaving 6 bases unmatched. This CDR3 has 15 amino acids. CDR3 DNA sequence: TGTGCCAGCAGTGATGGGGACAGGAAGACCTACGAGCAGTACTTC. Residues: CASSDGDRKTYEQYF.

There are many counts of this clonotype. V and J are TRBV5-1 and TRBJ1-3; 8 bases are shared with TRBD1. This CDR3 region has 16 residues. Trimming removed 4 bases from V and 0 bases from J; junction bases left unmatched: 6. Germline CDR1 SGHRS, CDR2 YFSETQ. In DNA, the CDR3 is TGCGCCAGCAGCCCACGACAGGGGAGCTCTGGAAACACCATATATTTT. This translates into CASSPRQGSSGNTIYF. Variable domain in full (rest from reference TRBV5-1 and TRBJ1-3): KAGVTQTPRYLIKTRGQQVTLSCSPISGHRSVSWYQQTPGQGLQFLFEYFSETQRNKGNFPGRFSGRQFSNSRSEMNVSTLELGDSALYLCASSPRQGSSGNTIYFGEGSWLTVV.

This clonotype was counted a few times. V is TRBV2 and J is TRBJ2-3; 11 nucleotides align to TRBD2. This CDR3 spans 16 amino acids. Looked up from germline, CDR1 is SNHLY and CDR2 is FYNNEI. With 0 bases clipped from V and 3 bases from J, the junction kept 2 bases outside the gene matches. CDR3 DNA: TGTGCCAGCAGTGAAGCACTAGCGGGAGTTACAGATACGCAGTATTTT. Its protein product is CASSEALAGVTDTQYF. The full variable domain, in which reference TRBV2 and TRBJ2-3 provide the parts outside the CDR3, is EPEVTQTPSHQVTQMGQEVILRCVPISNHLYFYWYRQILGQKVEFLVSFYNNEISEKSEIFDDQFSVERPDGSNFTLKIRSTKLEDSAMYFCASSEALAGVTDTQYFGPGTRLTVL.

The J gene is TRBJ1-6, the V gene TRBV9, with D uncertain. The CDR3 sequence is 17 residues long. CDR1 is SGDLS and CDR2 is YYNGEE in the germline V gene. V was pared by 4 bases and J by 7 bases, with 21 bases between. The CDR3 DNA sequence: TGTGCCAGCAGCAGCCGAGGGTGGGCAGGACCAAATTCACCCCTCCACTTT. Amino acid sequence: CASSSRGWAGPNSPLHF.

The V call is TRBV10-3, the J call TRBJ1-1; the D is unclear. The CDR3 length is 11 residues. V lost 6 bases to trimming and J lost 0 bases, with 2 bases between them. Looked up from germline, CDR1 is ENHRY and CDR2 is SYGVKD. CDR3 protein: CAIRLNTEAFF. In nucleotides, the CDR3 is TGTGCCATCAGGTTGAACACTGAAGCTTTCTTT.

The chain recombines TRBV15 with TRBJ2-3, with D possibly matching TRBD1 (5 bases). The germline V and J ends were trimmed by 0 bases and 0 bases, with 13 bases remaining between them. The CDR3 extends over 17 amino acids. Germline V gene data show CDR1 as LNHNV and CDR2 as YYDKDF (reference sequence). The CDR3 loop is CATSREVRVTSTDTQYF. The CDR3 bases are TGTGCCACCAGCAGAGAGGTCAGGGTGACTAGCACAGATACGCAGTATTTT.

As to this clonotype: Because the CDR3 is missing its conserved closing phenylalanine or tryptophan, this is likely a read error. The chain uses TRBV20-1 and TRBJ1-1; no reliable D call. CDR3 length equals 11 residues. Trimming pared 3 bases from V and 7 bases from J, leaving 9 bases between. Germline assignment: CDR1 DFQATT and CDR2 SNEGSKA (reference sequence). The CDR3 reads CSASPSLEAFS. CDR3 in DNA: TGCAGTGCTAGCCCCTCCCTTGAAGCTTTCTCC.

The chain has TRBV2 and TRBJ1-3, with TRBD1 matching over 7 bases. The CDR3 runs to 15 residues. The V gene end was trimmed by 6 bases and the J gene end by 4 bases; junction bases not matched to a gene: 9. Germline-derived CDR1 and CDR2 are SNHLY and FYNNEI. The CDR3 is CASSLRQGGGNTIYF. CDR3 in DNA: TGTGCCAGCAGCCTAAGACAGGGTGGAGGAAACACCATATATTTT. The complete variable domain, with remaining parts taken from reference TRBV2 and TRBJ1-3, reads EPEVTQTPSHQVTQMGQEVILRCVPISNHLYFYWYRQILGQKVEFLVSFYNNEISEKSEIFDDQFSVERPDGSNFTLKIRSTKLEDSAMYFCASSLRQGGGNTIYFGEGSWLTVV.

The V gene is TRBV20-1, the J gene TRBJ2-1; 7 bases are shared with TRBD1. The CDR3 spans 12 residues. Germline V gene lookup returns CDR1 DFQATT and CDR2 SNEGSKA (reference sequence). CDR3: CRQDRFHNEQFF. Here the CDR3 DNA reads TGCAGGCAGGACAGGTTCCACAATGAGCAGTTCTTC.

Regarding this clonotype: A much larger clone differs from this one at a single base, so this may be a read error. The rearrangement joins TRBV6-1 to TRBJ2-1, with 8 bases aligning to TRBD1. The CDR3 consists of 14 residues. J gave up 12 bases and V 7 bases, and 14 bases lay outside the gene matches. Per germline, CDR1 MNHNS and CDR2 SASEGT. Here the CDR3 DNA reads TGTGCCAGCAACACTGGACAGGGAACTTCAGGGCAGTTCTTC. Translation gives CASNTGQGTSGQFF.

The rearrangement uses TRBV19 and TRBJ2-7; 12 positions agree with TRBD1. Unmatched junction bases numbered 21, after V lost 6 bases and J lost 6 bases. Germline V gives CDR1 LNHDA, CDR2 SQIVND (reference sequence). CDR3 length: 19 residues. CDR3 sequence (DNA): TGTGCCAGTAGCCCGACGGGGACAGGGGGCGGTTGGATTCTGGGCGAGCAGTACTTC. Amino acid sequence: CASSPTGTGGGWILGEQYF.

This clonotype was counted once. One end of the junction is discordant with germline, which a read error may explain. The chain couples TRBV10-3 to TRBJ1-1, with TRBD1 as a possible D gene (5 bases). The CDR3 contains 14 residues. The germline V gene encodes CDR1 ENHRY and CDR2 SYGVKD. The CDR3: CASSGGGTVPEAFF. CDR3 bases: TGTGCCAGCAGTGGGGGGGGGACCGTCCCTGAAGCTTTCTTT.

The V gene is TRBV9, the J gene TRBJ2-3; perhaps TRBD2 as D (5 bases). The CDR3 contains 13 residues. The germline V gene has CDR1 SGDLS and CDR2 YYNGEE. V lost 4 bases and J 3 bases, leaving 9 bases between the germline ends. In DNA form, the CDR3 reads TGTGCCAGCAGCCAACTAGAGACAGATACGCAGTATTTT. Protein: CASSQLETDTQYF.

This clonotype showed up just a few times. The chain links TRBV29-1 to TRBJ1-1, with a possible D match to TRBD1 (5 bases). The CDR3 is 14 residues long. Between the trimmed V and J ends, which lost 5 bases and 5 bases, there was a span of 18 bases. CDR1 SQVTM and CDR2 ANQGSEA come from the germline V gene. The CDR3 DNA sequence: TGCAGCGTTTCCGCGGGGGGTGGTTCGACTGAAGCTTTCTTT. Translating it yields CSVSAGGGSTEAFF.

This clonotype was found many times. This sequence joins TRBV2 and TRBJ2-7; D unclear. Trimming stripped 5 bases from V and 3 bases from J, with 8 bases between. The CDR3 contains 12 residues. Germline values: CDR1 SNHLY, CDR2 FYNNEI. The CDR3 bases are TGTGCCAGCAGTCGTACAAGCTACGAGCAGTACTTC. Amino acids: CASSRTSYEQYF. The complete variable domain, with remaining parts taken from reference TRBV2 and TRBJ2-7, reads EPEVTQTPSHQVTQMGQEVILRCVPISNHLYFYWYRQILGQKVEFLVSFYNNEISEKSEIFDDQFSVERPDGSNFTLKIRSTKLEDSAMYFCASSRTSYEQYFGPGTRLTVT.

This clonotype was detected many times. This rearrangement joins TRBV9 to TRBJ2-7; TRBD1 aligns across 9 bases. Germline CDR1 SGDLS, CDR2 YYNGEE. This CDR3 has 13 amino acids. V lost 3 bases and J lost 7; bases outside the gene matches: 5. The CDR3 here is CASSGQDRGEQYF. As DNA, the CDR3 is TGTGCCAGCAGCGGACAAGACAGGGGGGAGCAGTACTTC.

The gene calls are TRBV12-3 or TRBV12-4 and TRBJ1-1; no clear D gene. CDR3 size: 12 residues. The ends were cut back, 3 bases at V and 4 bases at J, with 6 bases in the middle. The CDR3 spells CASSFGSTEAFF. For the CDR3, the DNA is TGTGCCAGCAGTTTCGGGAGCACTGAAGCTTTCTTT.

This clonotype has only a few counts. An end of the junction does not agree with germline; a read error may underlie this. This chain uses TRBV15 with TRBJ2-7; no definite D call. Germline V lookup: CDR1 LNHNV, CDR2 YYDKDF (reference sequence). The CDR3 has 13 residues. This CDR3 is CATSRGLSYEQCF. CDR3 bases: TGTGCCACCAGCAGAGGTCTCTCCTACGAGCAGTGCTTC.